This TCR beta chain was identified during a study of T cells in localized non-small cell lung cancer. Study-level points and caveats: The study sequenced only one region of the tumor. As a result, intratumor heterogeneity could not be excluded and remains possible. Patients showing higher blood T cell density tended to see longer overall survival. Measurement of T cell clonality placed uninvolved adjacent lung highest, above the level in tumor. Turning up in adjacent lung were a median approximately 50 of the top 100 tumor clones.

Sequencing used immunoSEQ multiplex PCR; TCRdb keeps in-frame clones, though not all of them. The sample shows over a thousand clones, roughly 29% of them seen only once. As to this clone: Its antigen is not identified.

The source of this sequence is an older female donor with stage III squamous cell lung carcinoma. Sequenced here: lung tumor tissue, sampled before any cancer treatment.

This chain's CDR3 is CAWSKPRTSNYGYTF. DNA for the CDR3: TGTGCCTGGAGCAAACCCAGGACGTCTAACTATGGCTACACCTTC. The chain combines TRBV30 with TRBJ1-2; D gene ambiguous. Germline V gene data show CDR1 as GTSNPN and CDR2 as SVGIG (reference sequence). V dropped 3 bases and J dropped 0 bases, with 14 bases sitting between them. CDR3 length: 15 amino acids.